These 32 T cell receptor beta chains share one sample of origin, sequenced in a study of T cell responses to AZD1222 COVID-19 vaccine. The method was immunoSEQ multiplex PCR; TCRdb's version includes in-frame clones alone and lacks a portion of them. The sample contains 20,000 to 25,000 clones, about nine tenths of which appear only once. Specimen: peripheral blood, collected 28 days after the second AZD1222 dose. The source of these receptors is an adult who received the AZD1222 COVID-19 vaccine.

The chain couples TRBV2 to TRBJ2-3; maybe TRBD2 (6 bases). V lost 4 bases and J lost 6, with 17 bases in between. CDR1 is SNHLY, CDR2 FYNNEI, per germline. This CDR3 spans 15 amino acids. The CDR3 here is CASSVRGSIGDTQYF. CDR3 nucleotides: TGTGCCAGCAGTGTGCGGGGCTCGATAGGGGATACGCAGTATTTT.

This sequence joins TRBV6-2 or TRBV6-3 and TRBJ1-1; D unclear. V was clipped by 4 bases and J by 4 bases, with 4 bases between them. CDR3 length: 11 amino acids. Germline assignment: CDR1 MNHEY and CDR2 SVGEGT. In DNA, the CDR3 is TGTGCCAGCAGTTTGGGCACTGAAGCTTTCTTT. This encodes CASSLGTEAFF.

This chain connects TRBV12-3 or TRBV12-4 to TRBJ1-5; D gene ambiguous. The ends were cut back, 6 bases at V and 5 bases at J, with 11 bases in the middle. The CDR3 extends over 13 amino acids. DNA for the CDR3: TGTGCCAGCAGCGCTATGGGTGATCAGCCCCAGCATTTT. Translating gives CASSAMGDQPQHF.

V gene TRBV11-2 combines with J gene TRBJ2-2; 9 positions agree with TRBD1. This CDR3 contains 15 residues. Germline assignment: CDR1 SGHAT and CDR2 FQNNGV. The trim removed 3 bases at V and 5 bases at J, leaving 4 bases unmatched. The CDR3 spells CASSFSGTGTGELFF. DNA for the CDR3: TGTGCCAGCAGCTTCTCCGGGACAGGGACCGGGGAGCTGTTTTTT.

The V gene is TRBV6-5, the J gene TRBJ2-2; TRBD1 matches at 9 bases. V was clipped by 6 bases and J by 6 bases; unmatched bases: 5. The germline gives CDR1 MNHEY, CDR2 SVGAGI. The CDR3 consists of 14 residues. DNA of the CDR3: TGTGCCAGCAGGTGGACAGGGGAGGCCGGGGAGCTGTTTTTT. Protein product: CASRWTGEAGELFF.

In its sample, this clone was seen a few times. The genes are TRBV2 and TRBJ2-2, with 10 bases matching TRBD2. Germline CDR1 reads SNHLY; CDR2 reads FYNNEI. Trimming cost V 6 bases and J 4 bases; bases outside gene matches: 5. CDR3 length: 15 amino acids. CDR3 in DNA: TGTGCCAGCAGGCTAGCGGGAGTTGGCACCGGGGAGCTGTTTTTT. As protein: CASRLAGVGTGELFF.

This chain connects TRBV19 to TRBJ2-2, with D hard to call. The CDR3 runs 12 residues. Germline V gene data show CDR1 as LNHDA and CDR2 as SQIVND (reference sequence). V was trimmed by 8 bases and J by 5 bases, leaving 9 bases between them. In DNA, the CDR3 is TGTGCCAGTTCCGTGGTTACCGGGGAGCTGTTTTTT. This codes for CASSVVTGELFF.

The chain is built from TRBV7-3 and TRBJ2-1; 8 positions match TRBD2. The CDR3 sequence is 16 residues long. Germline V gene lookup returns CDR1 SGHTA and CDR2 FQGTGA. The junction had 11 bases not matched to a gene; V was cut back by 5 bases and J by 5 bases. CDR3 bases: TGTGCCAGCAGCAGAGCCGGGACTAGGGTCGACAATGAGCAGTTCTTC. Encoded protein: CASSRAGTRVDNEQFF.

V gene TRBV5-5 combines with J gene TRBJ2-5, with 8 bases lining up with TRBD1. The CDR3 covers 13 residues. The V gene's germline CDR1 is SGHKS and CDR2 YYEKEE (reference sequence). J gave up 4 bases and V 2 bases, and 1 base lay outside the gene matches. This CDR3 is CASSFTGGETQYF. The CDR3 DNA is TGTGCCAGCAGCTTCACAGGGGGAGAGACCCAGTACTTC.

This chain connects TRBV11-1 to TRBJ2-3; possible D gene TRBD2, 7 bases. CDR3 length: 15 amino acids. Germline V gives CDR1 SGHAT, CDR2 FQDESV (reference sequence). Between the trimmed V and J ends, which lost 8 bases and 2 bases, there was a span of 17 bases. This CDR3 is CASVRGAHYTDTQYF. CDR3 bases: TGTGCCAGCGTCCGGGGGGCGCATTACACAGATACGCAGTATTTT. The variable domain in full, completed from reference TRBV11-1 and TRBJ2-3, reads EAEVAQSPRYKITEKSQAVAFWCDPISGHATLYWYRQILGQGPELLVQFQDESVVDDSQLPKDRFSAERLKGVDSTLKIQPAELGDSAMYLCASVRGAHYTDTQYFGPGTRLTVL.

The V and J genes are TRBV7-3 and TRBJ1-3; the match to TRBD1 covers 8 bases. Germline V gene sequence: CDR1 SGHTA, CDR2 FQGTGA. J lost 4 bases, V lost 5 bases, and 16 bases had no gene match. The CDR3 is 18 residues long. Here the CDR3 DNA reads TGTGCCAGCAGCCCCACGGGGGACAGGAAACGAGTGGGAAACACCATATATTTT. Amino acid sequence: CASSPTGDRKRVGNTIYF.

The chain is built from TRBV7-8 and TRBJ2-5, with D uncertain. Germline CDR1 SGHVS, CDR2 FQNEAQ. The ends were cut back, 5 bases at V and 1 base at J, with 8 bases in the middle. The CDR3 loop spans 13 amino acids. Written as DNA, the CDR3 is TGTGCCAGCAGCCCTAGGACCCAAGAGACCCAGTACTTC. This gives the protein CASSPRTQETQYF.

The chain combines TRBV19 with TRBJ1-1; D is perhaps TRBD1 (6 bases). The CDR3 has 16 residues. V lost 0 bases and J lost 6, with 17 bases in between. Germline CDR1 LNHDA, CDR2 SQIVND (reference sequence). The CDR3: CASSIDPYRAGPEAFF. CDR3 DNA: TGTGCCAGTAGTATAGATCCGTACAGGGCTGGGCCTGAAGCTTTCTTT.

This rearrangement joins TRBV24-1 to TRBJ1-2, with D possibly matching TRBD1 (6 bases). Trimming cost V 1 base and J 1 base, with 15 bases left between them. The CDR3 contains 17 residues. CDR1 and CDR2 (germline): KGHDR, SFDVKD. The chain's CDR3 is CATSDFVRGPGNYGYTF. CDR3 DNA sequence: TGTGCCACCAGTGATTTTGTCCGGGGGCCGGGTAACTATGGCTACACCTTC.

The chain joins TRBV2 to TRBJ1-4, with a tentative D call TRBD1 (5 bases). With 8 bases removed from V and 8 bases from J, the gap between germline ends came to 12 bases. The germline V gene has CDR1 SNHLY and CDR2 FYNNEI. The CDR3 loop spans 12 amino acids. The CDR3: CASAGFEEKLFF. In DNA form, the CDR3 reads TGTGCCAGCGCAGGGTTCGAGGAAAAACTGTTTTTT.

This clone appeared once. The chain joins TRBV7-2 to TRBJ1-3; D may be TRBD1 (5 bases). Trimming removed 1 base from V and 8 bases from J, with 15 bases in between. The CDR3 has 15 residues. Germline assignment: CDR1 SGHTA and CDR2 FQGNSA. The chain's CDR3 is CASSLGPGERDTIYF. The CDR3 DNA reads TGTGCCAGCAGCTTAGGTCCGGGGGAACGGGACACCATATATTTT.

The chain is built from TRBV6-5 and TRBJ2-7, with D hard to call. Germline CDR1 reads MNHEY; CDR2 reads SVGAGI. The V end was cut by 7 bases, the J end by 3 bases, with 13 bases between. This CDR3 comprises 13 residues. CDR3 protein: CASTPRADYEQYF. The CDR3 coding sequence is TGTGCCAGCACCCCTCGGGCGGACTACGAGCAGTACTTC.

This clone was picked up one time. This chain uses TRBV5-1 with TRBJ2-2; 12 bases line up with TRBD2. Germline CDR1 is SGHRS and CDR2 is YFSETQ. CDR3 length: 17 amino acids. Trimming cost V 4 bases and J 0 bases; bases outside gene matches: 4. Here the CDR3 reads CASSGGLAGSNTGELFF. The CDR3 nucleotides read TGCGCCAGCAGCGGGGGACTAGCGGGTTCGAACACCGGGGAGCTGTTTTTT.

This clone was observed once. V is TRBV28 and J is TRBJ2-7; D possibly corresponds to TRBD2 (6 bases). V was cut by 4 bases and J by 7 bases, with 17 bases left in between. There are 14 residues in the CDR3. Germline-derived CDR1 and CDR2 are MDHEN and SYDVKM. The CDR3 region is CASSSGTAPWEQYF. The CDR3, as DNA: TGTGCCAGCAGTTCCGGGACTGCGCCCTGGGAGCAGTACTTC.

This rearrangement joins TRBV19 to TRBJ1-5, with D perhaps matching TRBD1 (5 bases). The germline CDR1 and CDR2 sequences are LNHDA and SQIVND (reference sequence). Between the trimmed V and J ends, which lost 1 base and 5 bases, there was a span of 9 bases. This CDR3 is 14 amino acids long. The CDR3: CASSIVGVDQPQHF. CDR3 nucleotide sequence: TGTGCCAGTAGTATAGTAGGGGTTGATCAGCCCCAGCATTTT.

The rearrangement joins TRBV11-3 to TRBJ2-7; D might be TRBD1 or TRBD2, each matching 6 bases. CDR1 is SGHNT, CDR2 YENEEA, per germline. The V end lost 2 bases, the J end lost 4 bases, and 15 bases lay between the germline ends. The CDR3 length is 15 residues. CDR3 residues: CASSLNSGAGYEQYF. The CDR3 DNA reads as TGTGCCAGCAGCTTAAATTCGGGGGCGGGATACGAGCAGTACTTC.

J is TRBJ1-5 and V is TRBV9; a weak D match, TRBD1 (6 bases). CDR3 length: 14 residues. Germline CDR1 SGDLS, CDR2 YYNGEE. The germline V and J ends were trimmed by 3 bases and 9 bases, with 16 bases remaining between them. The CDR3 bases are TGTGCCAGCAGCGGTGGAGACAGGTCACGGCCCCAGCATTTT. Its translation is CASSGGDRSRPQHF.

This chain joins TRBV4-1 and TRBJ2-7; 8 nucleotides align to TRBD2. CDR3 size: 15 residues. Losses at the gene ends were 1 base for V and 7 bases for J; bases not matched to a gene: 9. Germline V gene lookup returns CDR1 MGHRA and CDR2 YSYEKL. The CDR3 region is CASSQGPGLVLEQYF. The DNA for the CDR3 is TGCGCCAGCAGCCAAGGACCGGGACTAGTATTAGAGCAGTACTTC.

In its sample, this clone was seen once. The chain is built from TRBV2 and TRBJ2-3; D is possibly TRBD2 (6 bases). Between the trimmed V and J ends, which lost 6 bases and 4 bases, there was a span of 17 bases. The CDR3 runs 15 residues. Germline V gene data show CDR1 as SNHLY and CDR2 as FYNNEI. The CDR3 DNA is TGTGCCAGCAGCCCTACGACTAGTATCGCAGATACGCAGTATTTT. This translates into CASSPTTSIADTQYF.

The chain has TRBV27 and TRBJ2-5; perhaps TRBD1 as D (5 bases). The CDR3 runs to 13 residues. V lost 5 bases to trimming and J lost 2 bases, with 9 bases between them. Germline V gene lookup returns CDR1 MNHEY and CDR2 SMNVEV (reference sequence). As DNA, the CDR3 is TGTGCCAGCAGTCCGGACATGCAAGAGACCCAGTACTTC. This encodes CASSPDMQETQYF.

The chain uses TRBV28 and TRBJ1-2; 8 nucleotides align to TRBD1. V gave up 5 bases and J gave up 8 bases; unmatched junction bases: 7. From germline, CDR1 is MDHEN and CDR2 SYDVKM. The CDR3 is 13 amino acids. Here the CDR3 DNA reads TGTGCCAGCAGTCCGGACAGGGCACGCGGCTACACCTTC. It is translated as CASSPDRARGYTF.

CDR3 residues: CASSQTGNYGYTF. CDR3 nucleotide sequence: TGTGCCAGTAGTCAGACAGGGAACTATGGCTACACCTTC. J is TRBJ1-2 and V is TRBV19; 7 nucleotides align to TRBD1. The CDR3 sequence is 13 residues long. With 5 bases clipped from V and 2 bases from J, the junction kept 2 bases outside the gene matches. Per the germline V gene, CDR1 is LNHDA and CDR2 is SQIVND (reference sequence). Full variable domain (rest looked up from reference TRBV19 and TRBJ1-2): DGGITQSPKYLFRKEGQNVTLSCEQNLNHDAMYWYRQDPGQGLRLIYYSQIVNDFQKGDIAEGYSVSREKKESFPLTVTSAQKNPTAFYLCASSQTGNYGYTFGSGTRLTVV.

The rearrangement links TRBV6-5 to TRBJ2-2; 8 bases agree with TRBD2. Trimming cost V 4 bases and J 8 bases; bases outside gene matches: 9. The germline V gene has CDR1 MNHEY and CDR2 SVGAGI. This CDR3 comprises 15 residues. DNA for the CDR3: TGTGCCAGCAGTTCGGCAGCGGGAGCAAAGGGGGAGCTGTTTTTT. It codes for CASSSAAGAKGELFF.

The CDR3 DNA reads TGTGCCAGTAGTATTCTTGACAGTAACTATGGCTACACCTTC. Its protein is CASSILDSNYGYTF. The chain carries TRBV19 and TRBJ1-2; a weak D match, TRBD1 (5 bases). CDR3 length: 14 residues. Germline CDR1 is LNHDA and CDR2 is SQIVND (reference sequence). V dropped 3 bases and J dropped 1 base, with 9 bases sitting between them.

This clone was observed once. The chain employs TRBV19 and TRBJ2-1; tentative D call: TRBD2 (5 bases). V gave up 7 bases and J gave up 0 bases, with 10 bases separating them. The germline V gene encodes CDR1 LNHDA and CDR2 SQIVND (reference sequence). There are 14 residues in the CDR3. CDR3 residues: CASTKRSSYNEQFF. DNA of the CDR3: TGTGCCAGTACTAAGCGGAGCTCCTACAATGAGCAGTTCTTC.

The rearrangement links TRBV5-1 to TRBJ2-1; 7 positions match TRBD2. This CDR3 region has 15 residues. The V and J ends lost 0 bases and 5 bases, in that order; junction bases with no gene match: 5. CDR1 and CDR2 from the germline V gene are SGHRS and YFSETQ. The CDR3 DNA reads TGCGCCAGCAGCTTGGACGGGAGGTTCAACAATGAGCAGTTCTTC. This gives the protein CASSLDGRFNNEQFF.

J is TRBJ2-7 and V is TRBV23-1, with 13 positions matching TRBD2. TRBV23-1 is annotated as an ORF whose role is uncertain. CDR3 size: 19 residues. Losses at the gene ends were 3 bases for V and 0 bases for J; bases not matched to a gene: 11. For the CDR3, the DNA is TGCGCCAGCAGTCACGGGGGACTAGCGGGGCTACTACCCTCCTACGAGCAGTACTTC. This sequence encodes CASSHGGLAGLLPSYEQYF.